The 21 T cell receptor beta chains listed next were all sequenced from one sample in a study of T cells in Graves' hyperthyroidism and ophthalmopathy. RNA transcripts served as the template for amplifying TCR beta CDR3 regions. The TCR CDR3 was amplified in a first-round RT-PCR using the HTBI primer set. TCRdb re-called the multiplex PCR reads with MiXCR, one entry per CDR3 protein. The sample records hundreds of thousands of distinct CDR3 sequences, just under 20% being singletons. Input material: blood. These receptors came from a man between 35 and 55 years old with Graves' ophthalmopathy.

This clonotype showed up just a few times. V usage is TRBV27 and J usage is TRBJ1-4, with D possibly being TRBD1 (5 bases). The V gene lost 8 bases and the J gene lost 4 bases, with 14 bases spanning the gap. CDR1 is MNHEY and CDR2 is SMNVEV in the germline V gene (reference sequence). The CDR3 covers 14 residues. In nucleotides, the CDR3 is TGTGCCAGCGGCGGGGCAGGCCTTAATGAAAAACTGTTTTTT. Residues: CASGGAGLNEKLFF.

In its sample, this clonotype was seen a few times. The chain recombines TRBV9 with TRBJ2-2, with 13 bases matching TRBD2. This CDR3 region has 20 residues. The J segment lost 2 bases and the V segment lost 3 bases, leaving 13 bases of the junction unmatched. The germline V gene has CDR1 SGDLS and CDR2 YYNGEE. The chain's CDR3 is CASSGLETSGGGANTGELFF. The CDR3 DNA follows: TGTGCCAGCAGCGGCCTTGAAACTAGCGGGGGGGGCGCAAACACCGGGGAGCTGTTTTTT.

The table lists this clonotype with a few counts. The V gene is TRBV18, the J gene TRBJ2-2, with D tentatively TRBD1 (6 bases). This CDR3 has 14 residues. V was shortened by 3 bases and J by 5 bases, with 10 bases between the two germline ends. CDR1 is KGHSH, CDR2 LQKENI, per germline. CDR3 sequence (DNA): TGTGCCAGCTCACCTGGGGGCGAAACCGGGGAGCTGTTTTTT. It codes for CASSPGGETGELFF.

The chain uses TRBV6-2 or TRBV6-3 and TRBJ2-1; D call uncertain. Per germline, CDR1 MNHEY and CDR2 SVGEGT. This CDR3 spans 14 amino acids. V was clipped by 7 bases and J by 1 base, with 11 bases between them. CDR3 protein: CASTSDGSYNEQFF. Written as DNA, the CDR3 is TGTGCCAGCACTTCGGACGGGTCCTACAATGAGCAGTTCTTC.

The chain has TRBV30 and TRBJ1-6; tentative D call: TRBD1 (6 bases). The V gene's germline CDR1 is GTSNPN and CDR2 SVGIG (reference sequence). V was pared by 5 bases and J by 7 bases, with 15 bases between. The CDR3 extends over 14 amino acids. Here the CDR3 DNA reads TGTGCCTGGGCGAACGGACAGATGAATTCACCCCTCCACTTT. Its translation is CAWANGQMNSPLHF.

This clonotype occurred a few times. The gene calls are TRBV7-9 and TRBJ2-6; a weak D match, TRBD2 (5 bases). V was clipped by 7 bases and J by 0 bases, with 7 bases between them. This CDR3 is 14 amino acids long. The germline V gene encodes CDR1 SEHNR and CDR2 FQNEAQ (reference sequence). For the CDR3, the DNA is TGTGCCAGCATCCGGGACTCTGGGGCCAACGTCCTGACTTTC. It is translated as CASIRDSGANVLTF.

The table lists this clonotype with many counts. The chain has TRBV5-1 and TRBJ2-5; 7 bases line up with TRBD1. J lost 2 bases, V lost 6 bases, and 4 bases had no gene match. The CDR3 extends over 13 amino acids. Germline CDR1 SGHRS, CDR2 YFSETQ. CDR3 loop: CASTTGRQETQYF. CDR3 sequence (DNA): TGCGCCAGCACGACAGGGCGGCAAGAGACCCAGTACTTC. Full variable domain (rest looked up from reference TRBV5-1 and TRBJ2-5): KAGVTQTPRYLIKTRGQQVTLSCSPISGHRSVSWYQQTPGQGLQFLFEYFSETQRNKGNFPGRFSGRQFSNSRSEMNVSTLELGDSALYLCASTTGRQETQYFGPGTRLLVL.

In its sample, this clonotype was seen a few times. V usage is TRBV7-8 and J usage is TRBJ2-7; D perhaps matches TRBD1 (6 bases). The CDR3 extends over 13 amino acids. The germline gives CDR1 SGHVS, CDR2 FQNEAQ. The germline V and J ends were trimmed by 5 bases and 7 bases, with 15 bases remaining between them. The CDR3 DNA reads TGTGCCAGCAGCCTCAGGGGCCGGGCGGAGCAGTACTTC. Encoded protein: CASSLRGRAEQYF.

This clonotype appeared many times. The chain uses TRBV2 and TRBJ2-1, with unresolved D. The length of the CDR3 is 13 residues. Germline loops: CDR1 SNHLY, CDR2 FYNNEI. V was shortened by 2 bases and J by 10 bases, with 12 bases between the two germline ends. The CDR3 nucleotides are TGTGCCAGCAGTGAACGAGGCGAAGGGGAGCAGTTCTTC. It specifies CASSERGEGEQFF.

This clonotype was found a few times. The chain employs TRBV29-1 and TRBJ2-1; 7 nucleotides line up with TRBD2. From germline, CDR1 is SQVTM and CDR2 ANQGSEA. This CDR3 has 13 amino acids. The trim removed 5 bases at V and 9 bases at J, leaving 10 bases unmatched. The DNA of the CDR3 is TGCAGCGTTAGAGTAGCGGGTCTCGGTGAGCAGTTCTTC. This codes for CSVRVAGLGEQFF.

This clonotype was counted a few times. This chain links TRBV10-3 with TRBJ2-7; TRBD1 might be the D (6 bases). V was clipped by 3 bases and J by 8 bases, with 23 bases between them. CDR3 length equals 16 residues. Germline loops: CDR1 ENHRY, CDR2 SYGVKD. This CDR3 is CAISDSSQGRQGKQYF. The CDR3 nucleotides are TGTGCCATCAGTGACTCTTCGCAGGGGCGCCAGGGCAAGCAGTACTTC.

This clonotype has more than one count but fewer than ten. The rearrangement links TRBV5-4 to TRBJ2-1; 9 positions agree with TRBD1. The CDR3 spans 18 residues. Germline CDR1 and CDR2: SGHNT and YYREEE (reference sequence). J was trimmed by 7 bases and V by 4 bases; bases with no gene match: 18. The CDR3 DNA is TGTGCCAGCAGCCCGCGGCCACCCGGGACAGGGTCCTGGAATGAGCAGTTCTTC. Translating it yields CASSPRPPGTGSWNEQFF.

This clonotype was seen ten or more times. The gene calls are TRBV7-2 and TRBJ2-5; 7 bases line up with TRBD2. V lost 5 bases, J lost 4 bases, and 7 bases stayed unmatched. The germline gives CDR1 SGHTA, CDR2 FQGNSA. The CDR3 is made up of 14 amino acids. The CDR3 nucleotides read TGTGCCAGCAGCCCGGGGGTAGCGGGAGAGACCCAGTACTTC. Translation gives CASSPGVAGETQYF.

The chain carries TRBV7-9 and TRBJ1-1, with a weak D call TRBD1 (6 bases). This CDR3 is built from 14 residues. The V gene's germline CDR1 is SEHNR and CDR2 FQNEAQ (reference sequence). Between the trimmed V and J ends, which lost 4 bases and 1 base, there was a span of 10 bases. The DNA for the CDR3 is TGTGCCAGCAGCTACGAGGACAGGAACACTGAAGCTTTCTTT. Translation gives CASSYEDRNTEAFF.

CDR3 nucleotides: TGTGCCAGTAGTATGAGGAATAGTGGACCAACTAATGAAAAACTGTTTTTT. Amino acids: CASSMRNSGPTNEKLFF. The chain uses TRBV19 and TRBJ1-4; D is uncertain. The germline V and J ends were trimmed by 3 bases and 0 bases, with 14 bases remaining between them. CDR3 length equals 17 residues. CDR1 and CDR2 from the germline V gene are LNHDA and SQIVND (reference sequence).

This rearrangement joins TRBV9 to TRBJ2-6; D could derive from TRBD1 or TRBD2 (5 bases each). In germline, CDR1 is SGDLS, CDR2 YYNGEE. The germline V and J ends were trimmed by 0 bases and 1 base, with 14 bases remaining between them. This CDR3 is built from 18 residues. The CDR3 is CASSVVGTGRSGANVLTF. The CDR3 nucleotides read TGTGCCAGCAGCGTAGTTGGGACCGGTCGTTCTGGGGCCAACGTCCTGACTTTC.

The chain recombines TRBV12-3 or TRBV12-4 with TRBJ1-1; 9 bases line up with TRBD1. With V trimmed by 3 bases and J by 1 base, 3 bases remained unmatched. CDR3 size: 15 residues. CDR3 DNA sequence: TGTGCCAGCAGTTTTATGGGACAGGGGAACACTGAAGCTTTCTTT. It is translated as CASSFMGQGNTEAFF.

V and J are TRBV10-3 and TRBJ1-4; 7 nucleotides agree with TRBD1. Germline CDR1 and CDR2: ENHRY and SYGVKD. With V trimmed by 10 bases and J by 8 bases, 10 bases remained unmatched. The CDR3 is 13 residues long. CDR3 sequence: CATKSRGGEKLFF. The CDR3 nucleotides read TGTGCCACCAAATCGAGAGGGGGCGAAAAACTGTTTTTT.

The rearrangement uses TRBV14 and TRBJ2-3; TRBD2 aligns across 12 bases. This CDR3 is 15 amino acids long. The ends lost 2 bases at V and 4 bases at J; junction bases unmatched: 1. CDR1 SGHDN and CDR2 FVKESK come from the germline V gene. CDR3 protein: CASSQRTSGADTQYF. Written as DNA, the CDR3 is TGTGCCAGCAGCCAAAGGACTAGCGGGGCAGATACGCAGTATTTT.

The V call is TRBV19, the J call TRBJ2-1; TRBD2 matches 13 bases. The CDR3 is 16 residues long. Germline lookup yields CDR1 LNHDA and CDR2 SQIVND (reference sequence). With V trimmed by 5 bases and J by 8 bases, 9 bases remained unmatched. The CDR3 DNA reads TGTGCCAGTAGTCCCCGGACTAGCGGGAGTGGATATGAGCAGTTCTTC. Translation gives CASSPRTSGSGYEQFF.

This chain connects TRBV28 to TRBJ2-7; no firm D call. CDR1 and CDR2 (germline): MDHEN, SYDVKM. There are 14 residues in the CDR3. Trimming took off 6 bases at V and 4 bases at J, with 16 bases between the two ends. This chain's CDR3 is CASSPGQARYEQYF. The CDR3 nucleotides are TGTGCCAGCAGCCCTGGGCAGGCTCGTTACGAGCAGTACTTC.